What follows are 9 T cell receptor beta chains derived from one specimen sequenced in a study of shared clonotypes between healthy human individuals (TCRdb year 2020). The library was built by means of the immunoSEQ multiplex PCR assay. What TCRdb holds here is the immuneACCESS table cut down to in-frame rearrangements. Part of the clones is not present; checked against another copy, under half of the missing clones reflect an unresolved V gene, and the others are unexplained. This sample has under 2.5 million clones in its table, and less than 95% of those were observed once. Of the sample, around 0.35% is held by the ten largest clones. Sequences were obtained from naive CD4+ T cells from PBMCs. What the cell subset or site label conveys for this sample: CD45RA+ positively selected. These receptors originate from a man between 18 and 29 years old in good health. Some clones in this sample may be carry-over from other donors' samples.

Concerning this clone itself: Within the sample, other DNA sequences also encode this same CDR3. The chain has TRBV9 and TRBJ2-1, with D unresolved. Germline V CDR1 and CDR2: SGDLS, YYNGEE. Trimming pared 0 bases from V and 0 bases from J, leaving 1 base between. There are 13 residues in the CDR3. CDR3 sequence: CASSVGSYNEQFF. The CDR3 nucleotides read TGTGCCAGCAGCGTAGGCTCCTACAATGAGCAGTTCTTC.

The V call is TRBV9, the J call TRBJ2-1; 14 nucleotides line up with TRBD2. The V segment lost 0 bases and the J segment 8 bases; nucleotides outside the gene matches: 7. Per germline, CDR1 SGDLS and CDR2 YYNGEE. CDR3 length equals 17 residues. CDR3 amino acids: CASSVGFAGLAGDEQFF. DNA of the CDR3: TGTGCCAGCAGCGTAGGTTTTGCGGGACTAGCGGGGGATGAGCAGTTCTTC.

The V gene is TRBV11-3, the J gene TRBJ2-1; D gene unclear. This CDR3 has 11 amino acids. The germline V gene encodes CDR1 SGHNT and CDR2 YENEEA. V lost 4 bases, J lost 4 bases, and 2 bases lay in between. CDR3: CASSYYNEQFF. CDR3 sequence (DNA): TGTGCCAGCAGCTATTACAATGAGCAGTTCTTC.

This chain connects TRBV5-5 to TRBJ1-3, with no clear D. The length of the CDR3 is 17 residues. The germline V gene encodes CDR1 SGHKS and CDR2 YYEKEE (reference sequence). The V and J ends lost 0 bases and 1 base respectively, with 14 bases between them. CDR3 coding DNA: TGTGCCAGCAGCTTGGGGTTGGGAAGGTTATCTGGAAACACCATATATTTT. It specifies CASSLGLGRLSGNTIYF.

J is TRBJ2-3 and V is TRBV2; D remains ambiguous. Germline V gene sequence: CDR1 SNHLY, CDR2 FYNNEI. The V gene lost 6 bases and the J gene lost 5 bases, with 9 bases spanning the gap. The CDR3 consists of 12 residues. The CDR3 loop is CASSSPRDTQYF. The CDR3 DNA reads TGTGCCAGCAGCTCACCCCGAGATACGCAGTATTTT.

The chain uses TRBV7-9 and TRBJ1-1; no definite D call. This CDR3 is built from 19 residues. The V end was cut by 3 bases, the J end by 0 bases, with 23 bases between. The V gene's germline CDR1 is SEHNR and CDR2 FQNEAQ (reference sequence). CDR3 loop: CASSLSVRLGGLMNTEAFF. CDR3 coding DNA: TGTGCCAGCAGCTTGTCGGTAAGGCTGGGAGGTTTAATGAACACTGAAGCTTTCTTT.

The chain joins TRBV7-2 to TRBJ1-5, with D possibly matching TRBD1 (5 bases). Trimming took off 1 base at V and 4 bases at J, with 11 bases between the two ends. The CDR3 consists of 15 residues. CDR1 is SGHTA and CDR2 is FQGNSA in the germline V gene. CDR3 sequence (DNA): TGTGCCAGCAGCTTAGTTGGGGACGGAAATCAGCCCCAGCATTTT. It encodes CASSLVGDGNQPQHF.

The chain uses TRBV5-5 and TRBJ1-2, with unresolved D. V was cut by 1 base and J by 3 bases, with 13 bases left in between. Germline CDR1 is SGHKS and CDR2 is YYEKEE (reference sequence). The CDR3 is made up of 15 amino acids. The CDR3 here is CASSLLLRDYYGYTF. CDR3 nucleotides: TGTGCCAGCAGCTTGTTATTACGGGATTACTATGGCTACACCTTC. Based on the CDR3 plus reference TRBV5-5 and TRBJ1-2, the full variable domain is DAGVTQSPTHLIKTRGQQVTLRCSPISGHKSVSWYQQVLGQGPQFIFQYYEKEERGRGNFPDRFSARQFPNYSSELNVNALLLGDSALYLCASSLLLRDYYGYTFGSGTRLTVV.

The V and J genes are TRBV25-1 and TRBJ1-1, with 9 bases fitting TRBD1. The V and J ends lost 6 bases and 4 bases, in that order; junction bases with no gene match: 9. The CDR3 runs 15 residues. Germline CDR1 reads MGHDK; CDR2 reads SYGVNS. CDR3 DNA: TGTGCCAGCAGACAACAGGGGGCTACGGGCACTGAAGCTTTCTTT. Translation: CASRQQGATGTEAFF.